These 32 T cell receptor beta chains were sequenced from one sample in a study of OX40 agonist ivuxolimab in advanced cancers. Profiling relied on immunoSEQ multiplex PCR, and the TCRdb table lists in-frame clones only, not all of them. The repertoire includes 58,000 or so clones, roughly 84% of them detected once, and about 0.75% sits in the top ten. Sequencing used CD4+ or CD8+ T cells sorted from blood, obtained in a trial of the OX40 agonist ivuxolimab. The receptor set was obtained from an adult with an advanced solid tumor such as melanoma, head and neck, liver or kidney cancer.

In DNA, the CDR3 is TGTGCCAGCAGCATGGGACAGGGAGAAAAACTGTTTTTT. Amino acids: CASSMGQGEKLFF. The chain carries TRBV14 and TRBJ1-4; TRBD1 agrees at 9 bases. The ends lost 5 bases at V and 8 bases at J; junction bases unmatched: 3. CDR1 SGHDN and CDR2 FVKESK come from the germline V gene. The CDR3 loop spans 13 amino acids.

In its sample, this clone was seen once. The rearrangement joins TRBV5-4 to TRBJ1-1; D might be TRBD1 (6 bases). The V gene lost 7 bases and the J gene lost 4 bases, with 14 bases spanning the gap. Germline values: CDR1 SGHNT, CDR2 YYREEE (reference sequence). The CDR3 runs 13 residues. The DNA of the CDR3 is TGTGCCAGCCGCCCGGGGGCGGGCACTGAAGCTTTCTTT. This sequence encodes CASRPGAGTEAFF.

This chain joins TRBV11-2 and TRBJ1-2; D uncertain. The CDR3 contains 16 residues. The germline gives CDR1 SGHAT, CDR2 FQNNGV. The V end lost 3 bases, the J end lost 8 bases, and 22 bases lay between the germline ends. The CDR3, as DNA: TGTGCCAGCAGCTTTTCCCGCCTGGCTGAAATCGGCGGCTACACCTTC. Translated, it gives CASSFSRLAEIGGYTF. Combining the CDR3 with reference TRBV11-2 and TRBJ1-2 gives the whole variable domain EAGVAQSPRYKIIEKRQSVAFWCNPISGHATLYWYQQILGQGPKLLIQFQNNGVVDDSQLPKDRFSAERLKGVDSTLKIQPAKLEDSAVYLCASSFSRLAEIGGYTFGSGTRLTVV.

This clone has just a few counts. The chain couples TRBV7-2 to TRBJ2-1, with 11 bases identical to TRBD2. Germline CDR1 SGHTA, CDR2 FQGNSA. This CDR3 has 17 residues. Trimming at V came to 5 bases and at J to 0 bases, leaving 6 bases not matched to a gene. The CDR3 loop is CASSPYSGGGSYNEQFF. CDR3 DNA: TGTGCCAGCAGCCCCTATAGCGGGGGGGGCTCCTACAATGAGCAGTTCTTC.

CDR3 residues: CASSRGERETQYF. CDR3 sequence (DNA): TGTGCCAGCAGCCGAGGGGAGCGAGAGACCCAGTACTTC. The V call is TRBV14, the J call TRBJ2-5, with D possibly called TRBD1 or TRBD2 (5 bases each). Deletions cut 4 bases from V and 4 bases from J, with 10 bases between. This CDR3 has 13 residues. The germline V gene has CDR1 SGHDN and CDR2 FVKESK.

The chain links TRBV5-6 to TRBJ1-2, with no clear D. The germline CDR1 and CDR2 sequences are SGHDT and YYEEEE. The CDR3 consists of 13 residues. Between the trimmed V and J ends, which lost 1 base and 4 bases, there was a span of 8 bases. The CDR3 here is CASSLWAGYGYTF. The CDR3 DNA sequence: TGTGCCAGCAGCTTGTGGGCTGGCTATGGCTACACCTTC.

This chain connects TRBV5-1 to TRBJ1-1; 7 bases agree with TRBD1. The V gene's germline CDR1 is SGHRS and CDR2 YFSETQ. The CDR3 consists of 13 residues. The V segment lost 3 bases and the J segment 7 bases; nucleotides outside the gene matches: 6. CDR3 DNA sequence: TGCGCCAGCAGCTCAGAGACAGGGAGTGAAGCTTTCTTT. Its protein is CASSSETGSEAFF.

This chain uses TRBV7-2 with TRBJ2-3; D might be TRBD2 (5 bases). V was cut by 1 base and J by 7 bases, with 9 bases left in between. The germline gives CDR1 SGHTA, CDR2 FQGNSA. The CDR3 consists of 13 residues. The CDR3 sequence: CASSLEPGNTQYF. CDR3 bases: TGTGCCAGCAGCTTAGAGCCGGGAAATACGCAGTATTTT.

The rearrangement joins TRBV6-6 to TRBJ2-7; the match to TRBD2 covers 7 bases. With V trimmed by 5 bases and J by 13 bases, 11 bases remained unmatched. The CDR3 has 12 residues. Germline values: CDR1 MNHNY, CDR2 SVGAGI (reference sequence). The CDR3 protein is CASSPGGSNEYF. CDR3 nucleotide sequence: TGTGCCAGCAGTCCGGGAGGTTCGAACGAATACTTC.

The chain uses TRBV5-1 and TRBJ2-7; 10 bases line up with TRBD1. The CDR3 contains 15 residues. Germline V gene data show CDR1 as SGHRS and CDR2 as YFSETQ. The ends lost 4 bases at V and 3 bases at J; junction bases unmatched: 7. CDR3 loop: CASSVRGTGVYEQYF. CDR3 DNA: TGCGCCAGCAGCGTTCGAGGGACAGGGGTCTACGAGCAGTACTTC.

The chain carries TRBV5-1 and TRBJ2-5; 10 nucleotides agree with TRBD2. CDR3 length: 16 residues. The germline V gene encodes CDR1 SGHRS and CDR2 YFSETQ. V was clipped by 0 bases and J by 1 base; unmatched bases: 3. The CDR3 is CASSLGLAGAQETQYF. The CDR3 DNA reads TGCGCCAGCAGCTTGGGTCTAGCGGGGGCCCAAGAGACCCAGTACTTC.

This clone is a singleton in its sample. The chain is built from TRBV10-3 and TRBJ2-5; 8 bases match TRBD2. Germline V CDR1 and CDR2: ENHRY, SYGVKD. Trimming cost V 3 bases and J 5 bases; bases outside gene matches: 8. CDR3 size: 15 residues. As DNA, the CDR3 is TGTGCCATCAGTGACCCCGGGGGGGGCAGTGAGACCCAGTACTTC. This codes for CAISDPGGGSETQYF.

This clone was observed a handful of times. This chain links TRBV15 with TRBJ2-7; D possibly uses TRBD1 or TRBD2 (5 bases each). CDR3 size: 14 residues. Germline V gene data show CDR1 as LNHNV and CDR2 as YYDKDF (reference sequence). V was cut by 3 bases and J by 1 base, with 10 bases left in between. The chain's CDR3 is CATSRFGASYEQYF. CDR3 DNA sequence: TGTGCCACCAGCAGGTTCGGGGCTTCCTACGAGCAGTACTTC.

This clone appeared a few times. The chain has TRBV5-1 and TRBJ1-5; weak D call: TRBD1 (5 bases). The CDR3 contains 15 residues. From germline, CDR1 is SGHRS and CDR2 YFSETQ. V was trimmed by 0 bases and J by 2 bases, leaving 9 bases between them. The CDR3 nucleotides read TGCGCCAGCAGCTTGGCCGGGGGGGGCAATCAGCCCCAGCATTTT. This encodes CASSLAGGGNQPQHF.

The chain joins TRBV5-1 to TRBJ2-6; D gene unclear. The V gene lost 4 bases and the J gene lost 4 bases, with 9 bases spanning the gap. Germline V gene sequence: CDR1 SGHRS, CDR2 YFSETQ. This CDR3 has 14 amino acids. Here the CDR3 DNA reads TGCGCCAGCAGCCCGGACGGGGGGGCCAACGTCCTGACTTTC. Protein sequence: CASSPDGGANVLTF.

The V gene is TRBV27, the J gene TRBJ1-2; 7 bases fit TRBD1. The CDR3 sequence is 13 residues long. CDR1 and CDR2 (germline): MNHEY, SMNVEV (reference sequence). Losses at the gene ends were 5 bases for V and 5 bases for J; bases not matched to a gene: 5. CDR3 sequence reads: CASSRQGLYGYTF. As DNA, the CDR3 is TGTGCCAGCAGTCGACAGGGATTATATGGCTACACCTTC.

J is TRBJ1-3 and V is TRBV25-1; D ambiguous. The germline gives CDR1 MGHDK, CDR2 SYGVNS. This CDR3 has 13 amino acids. V was pared by 5 bases and J by 0 bases, with 5 bases between. In nucleotides, the CDR3 is TGTGCCAGCAGTCTTGCCTCTGGAAACACCATATATTTT. Encoded protein: CASSLASGNTIYF.

This chain connects TRBV6-5 to TRBJ2-6; D remains unclear. The V gene's germline CDR1 is MNHEY and CDR2 SVGAGI. This CDR3 is 16 amino acids long. V lost 0 bases to trimming and J lost 0 bases, with 6 bases between them. CDR3 sequence reads: CASSYSDISGANVLTF. The CDR3 bases are TGTGCCAGCAGTTACTCGGATATCTCTGGGGCCAACGTCCTGACTTTC.

The J gene is TRBJ1-1, the V gene TRBV30; no clear D. Deletions cut 4 bases from V and 0 bases from J, with 18 bases between. The CDR3 covers 16 residues. Germline CDR1 and CDR2: GTSNPN and SVGIG (reference sequence). The CDR3 loop is CAWIAPTPRVNTEAFF. The CDR3 DNA reads as TGTGCCTGGATAGCTCCGACCCCGCGGGTGAACACTGAAGCTTTCTTT.

V usage is TRBV19 and J usage is TRBJ1-5; a possible D gene is TRBD1 (6 bases). Germline CDR1 and CDR2: LNHDA and SQIVND (reference sequence). The V end lost 6 bases, the J end lost 7 bases, and 13 bases lay between the germline ends. This CDR3 region has 13 residues. The DNA of the CDR3 is TGTGCCAGTAGAAACAGGGCGCCCCAGCCCCAGCATTTT. Its translation: CASRNRAPQPQHF.

J is TRBJ2-5 and V is TRBV2; 10 positions agree with TRBD2. Trimming took 6 bases from V and 5 from J; bases not matched to a gene: 6. The CDR3 totals 14 residues. The V gene's germline CDR1 is SNHLY and CDR2 FYNNEI. In DNA, the CDR3 is TGTGCCAGCAGCCTAGCGGGAGTTGTGGAGACCCAGTACTTC. Translation: CASSLAGVVETQYF.

The CDR3: CASSLGRDWGLGDEQYF. CDR3 nucleotides: TGCGCCAGCAGCCTGGGGAGGGACTGGGGTTTGGGGGACGAGCAGTACTTC. The chain joins TRBV5-1 to TRBJ2-7; 7 bases fit TRBD2. The junction had 18 bases not matched to a gene; V was cut back by 4 bases and J by 5 bases. The CDR3 consists of 17 residues. The germline V gene has CDR1 SGHRS and CDR2 YFSETQ. The variable domain in full, completed from reference TRBV5-1 and TRBJ2-7, reads KAGVTQTPRYLIKTRGQQVTLSCSPISGHRSVSWYQQTPGQGLQFLFEYFSETQRNKGNFPGRFSGRQFSNSRSEMNVSTLELGDSALYLCASSLGRDWGLGDEQYFGPGTRLTVT.

This sequence joins TRBV5-6 and TRBJ1-2; no reliable D call. This CDR3 region has 13 residues. Germline-derived CDR1 and CDR2 are SGHDT and YYEEEE. The ends were cut back, 1 base at V and 4 bases at J, with 8 bases in the middle. CDR3 coding DNA: TGTGCCAGCAGCTTGCACAAGGGCTATGGCTACACCTTC. This sequence encodes CASSLHKGYGYTF.

The rearrangement links TRBV6-1 to TRBJ2-7, with 7 bases fitting TRBD2. This CDR3 is built from 14 residues. The V gene end was trimmed by 11 bases and the J gene end by 0 bases; junction bases not matched to a gene: 10. Germline-derived CDR1 and CDR2 are MNHNS and SASEGT. The CDR3 loop is CAGGVAGSSYEQYF. CDR3 bases: TGTGCCGGGGGGGTGGCGGGAAGCTCCTACGAGCAGTACTTC.

This clone has only one observation. The chain recombines TRBV5-1 with TRBJ1-4, with 9 bases lining up with TRBD1. The CDR3 is made up of 14 amino acids. Looked up from germline, CDR1 is SGHRS and CDR2 is YFSETQ. With V trimmed by 5 bases and J by 5 bases, 4 bases remained unmatched. CDR3 DNA sequence: TGCGCCAGCAGTGGGACAGGGCCGAATGAAAAACTGTTTTTT. Its protein is CASSGTGPNEKLFF.

This clone was picked up one time. The chain combines TRBV9 with TRBJ2-5; D not certain. The V gene's germline CDR1 is SGDLS and CDR2 YYNGEE. CDR3 length: 15 amino acids. V lost 0 bases and J 2 bases, leaving 11 bases between the germline ends. The CDR3 loop is CASSVVVGAQETQYF. In DNA form, the CDR3 reads TGTGCCAGCAGCGTAGTCGTGGGCGCGCAAGAGACCCAGTACTTC.

V gene TRBV12-5 combines with J gene TRBJ2-1; no firm D call. The CDR3 length is 13 residues. The V and J ends lost 8 bases and 4 bases respectively, with 12 bases between them. The V gene's germline CDR1 is LGHNT and CDR2 FRNRAP. The CDR3 nucleotides are TGTGCTAGTTCTCGGTTTTCTTACAATGAGCAGTTCTTC. Translating it yields CASSRFSYNEQFF.

V gene TRBV4-2 combines with J gene TRBJ1-4, with a weak D call TRBD1 (6 bases). Germline V CDR1 and CDR2: LGHNA, YNFKEQ. V was clipped by 0 bases and J by 7 bases, with 18 bases between them. The CDR3 has 17 residues. The CDR3 DNA reads as TGTGCCAGCAGCCAAGAAGAGGGGGGAAGACCTGGTGAAAAACTGTTTTTT. Its translation: CASSQEEGGRPGEKLFF.

The chain has TRBV6-6 and TRBJ1-5; perhaps TRBD1 as D (5 bases). CDR3 length: 13 amino acids. The germline V and J ends were trimmed by 2 bases and 7 bases, with 9 bases remaining between them. CDR1 and CDR2 from the germline V gene are MNHNY and SVGAGI (reference sequence). The CDR3 DNA reads as TGTGCCAGCAGTTACACCCCAGGGCAGCCCCAGCATTTT. Translated: CASSYTPGQPQHF.

The chain recombines TRBV4-2 with TRBJ2-1; no clear D. This CDR3 region has 15 residues. The germline CDR1 and CDR2 sequences are LGHNA and YNFKEQ. V was clipped by 0 bases and J by 1 base, with 7 bases between them. The chain's CDR3 is CASSQELLSYNEQFF. CDR3 bases: TGTGCCAGCAGCCAAGAACTCTTGTCCTACAATGAGCAGTTCTTC.

V and J are TRBV6-6 and TRBJ1-1; no clear D. V shed 0 bases and J shed 10 bases, with 12 bases lying between them. There are 13 residues in the CDR3. Germline CDR1 MNHNY, CDR2 SVGAGI (reference sequence). The CDR3 DNA reads as TGTGCCAGCAGTTACTCGGTAGAACTGGCAGCTTTCTTT. Amino acids: CASSYSVELAAFF.

The V call is TRBV27, the J call TRBJ2-3; D unresolved. V lost 2 bases and J 13 bases, leaving 13 bases between the germline ends. Germline values: CDR1 MNHEY, CDR2 SMNVEV (reference sequence). The CDR3 has 12 amino acids. CDR3 amino acids: CASSLKSVPEYF. The CDR3 nucleotides are TGTGCCAGCAGTTTAAAGTCAGTCCCGGAGTATTTT.